This paragraph reports one TCR beta chain. This clonotype was detected a few times. The antigen it binds to is not known. Germline and junction disagree at one end, which may indicate a read error. The CDR3, cysteine through phenylalanine, is 15 amino acids long. The read is trimmed to its CDR3 DNA, 45 bases read in frame from base 1. Looking up the germline V gene yields CDR1 ENHRY and CDR2 SYGVKD. Genomic DNA served as template for TCR beta VDJ combination and CDR3 sequence profiling. An Illumina HiSeq 2000 was the platform used for TCR repertoire sequencing. For the original study's pipeline: Repertoire assessment relied on Simpson's diversity index, CDR3 size and DJ length profiles, and TRBV/TRBJ rearrangement plots. The most abundant DNA sequence in the deep sequencing data was taken as the immunodominant clone. CDR3 amino acid sequences were screened for sharing across subjects and were compared with published repertoires and the VDJdb database. TCRdb reanalyzed the raw reads on its own, using fastp at Q25 for trimming and MiXCR for clone calling, and kept in-frame beta chains. Here each entry gathers all rows of one CDR3 protein and keeps the most common genes and DNA. TCRdb's processing, not the authors' own work, is the source of the V and J calls. The sample yields a few hundred thousand distinct CDR3 sequences; 65% to 90% were counted once. The ten largest clones take up about 41% of the sample.

The data were taken from a study of CD8+CD57+ T cells in acquired aplastic anemia (dated by TCRdb to 2016 to 2018). With regard to the full study: DNA extracted from sorted CD4+ and CD8+ cells had a mean of around 3 ug, with a range of about 0.19 to 27.4 ug. CD8+CD57+ expansion was defined as a frequency above the mean frequency observed in healthy subjects.

Patients chosen for sequencing had shown expansion of CD8+CD57+ cells by flow cytometry. Severe acquired aplastic anemia was diagnosed in all patients according to International Study of Aplastic Anemia and Agranulocytosis and Camitta criteria. Patients had received no therapy at the time of blood sampling. In the study, sorted CD4+ and CD8+ blood T cells from patients with severe aplastic anemia and from healthy subjects underwent deep sequencing of TCR repertoires. Patients were enrolled in the USA under clinicaltrials.gov protocols 00001620, 01623167, 00001397, 00071045, 00081523 and 00961064. Ficoll-Paque density gradient centrifugation was used to isolate peripheral blood mononuclear cells. Before DNA extraction, CD4+ and CD8+ T cells were sorted with FACS or magnetic beads. Overall results and qualifications from the work: Between patients and healthy controls, no significant difference in CD8+ Simpson's diversity was found (P=0.060). Some 30 CD8+ CDR3 sequences were shared between patients and controls but appeared highly expressed in patients and within their immunodominant clones.

The sequence was collected from a human donor with aplastic anemia. Sequenced material: sorted CD4+, CD8+, or CD8+CD57+ T cells (not recorded which) from PBMCs. Recombination connected TRBV10-3 to TRBJ2-5; TRBD1 matches 7 bases in the middle. The CDR3 is CATSRTGGGSGTQYF. The DNA reads as follows: TGTGCCACCAGTAGGACAGGAGGAGGCTCGGGGACCCAGTACTTC.